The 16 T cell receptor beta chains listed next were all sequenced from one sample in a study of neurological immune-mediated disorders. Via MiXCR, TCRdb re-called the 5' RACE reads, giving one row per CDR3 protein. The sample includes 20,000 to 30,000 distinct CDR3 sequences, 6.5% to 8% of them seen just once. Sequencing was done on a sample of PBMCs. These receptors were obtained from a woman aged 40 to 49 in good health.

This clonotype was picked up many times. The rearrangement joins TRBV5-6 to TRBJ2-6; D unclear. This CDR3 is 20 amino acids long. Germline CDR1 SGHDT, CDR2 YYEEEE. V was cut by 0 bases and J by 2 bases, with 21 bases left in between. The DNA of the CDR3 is TGTGCCAGCAGCTTGGGGCAAAGAGACTGGGCTCGGCCTGGGGCCAACGTCCTGACTTTC. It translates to CASSLGQRDWARPGANVLTF.

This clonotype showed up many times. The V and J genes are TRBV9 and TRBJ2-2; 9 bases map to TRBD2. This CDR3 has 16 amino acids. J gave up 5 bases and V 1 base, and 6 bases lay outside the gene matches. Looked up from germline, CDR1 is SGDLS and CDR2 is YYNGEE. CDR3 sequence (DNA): TGTGCCAGCAGCGTACAGCGGGAGGTCCGAACCGGGGAGCTGTTTTTT. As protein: CASSVQREVRTGELFF. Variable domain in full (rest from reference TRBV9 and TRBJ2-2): DSGVTQTPKHLITATGQRVTLRCSPRSGDLSVYWYQQSLDQGLQFLIQYYNGEERAKGNILERFSAQQFPDLHSELNLSSLELGDSALYFCASSVQREVRTGELFFGEGSRLTVL.

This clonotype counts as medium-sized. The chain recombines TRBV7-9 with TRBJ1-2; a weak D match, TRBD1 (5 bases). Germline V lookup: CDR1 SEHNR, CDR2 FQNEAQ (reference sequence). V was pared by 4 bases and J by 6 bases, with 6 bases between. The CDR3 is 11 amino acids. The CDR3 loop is CASSWDHGYTF. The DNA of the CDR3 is TGTGCCAGCAGCTGGGACCATGGCTACACCTTC.

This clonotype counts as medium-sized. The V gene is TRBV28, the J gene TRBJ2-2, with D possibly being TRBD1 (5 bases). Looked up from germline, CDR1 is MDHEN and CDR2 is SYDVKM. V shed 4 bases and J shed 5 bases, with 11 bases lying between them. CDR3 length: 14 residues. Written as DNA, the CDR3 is TGTGCCAGCAGTTCAGCCAGGGTGACCGGGGAGCTGTTTTTT. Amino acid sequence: CASSSARVTGELFF.

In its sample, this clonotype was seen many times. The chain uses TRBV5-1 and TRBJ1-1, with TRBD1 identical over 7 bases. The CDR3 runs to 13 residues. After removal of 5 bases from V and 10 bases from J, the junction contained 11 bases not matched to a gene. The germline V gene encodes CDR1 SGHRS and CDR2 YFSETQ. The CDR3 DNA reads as TGCGCCAGCAGTTTTGACAGGGTTGAATCAGCTTTCTTT. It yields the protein CASSFDRVESAFF.

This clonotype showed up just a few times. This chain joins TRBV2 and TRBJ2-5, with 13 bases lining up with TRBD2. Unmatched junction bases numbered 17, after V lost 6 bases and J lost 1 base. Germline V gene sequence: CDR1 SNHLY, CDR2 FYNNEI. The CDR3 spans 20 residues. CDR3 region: CASRVGATSGRAGIQETQYF. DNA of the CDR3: TGTGCCAGCAGGGTAGGGGCAACTAGCGGGAGGGCCGGTATCCAAGAGACCCAGTACTTC.

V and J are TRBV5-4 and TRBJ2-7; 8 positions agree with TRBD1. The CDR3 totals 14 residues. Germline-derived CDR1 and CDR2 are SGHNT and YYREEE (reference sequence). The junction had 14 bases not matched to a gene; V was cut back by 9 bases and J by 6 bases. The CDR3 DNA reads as TGTGCCACGCGCCCTGACAGGGGCACTAGCGAGCAGTACTTC. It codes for CATRPDRGTSEQYF. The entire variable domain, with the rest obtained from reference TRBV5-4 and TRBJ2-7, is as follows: ETGVTQSPTHLIKTRGQQVTLRCSSQSGHNTVSWYQQALGQGPQFIFQYYREEENGRGNFPPRFSGLQFPNYSSELNVNALELDDSALYLCATRPDRGTSEQYFGPGTRLTVT.

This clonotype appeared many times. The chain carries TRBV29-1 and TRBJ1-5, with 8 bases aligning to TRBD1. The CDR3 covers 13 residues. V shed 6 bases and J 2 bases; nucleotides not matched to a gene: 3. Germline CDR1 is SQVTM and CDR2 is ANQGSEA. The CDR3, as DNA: TGCAGCGTCGCAGGGGGCGGCAATCAGCCCCAGCATTTT. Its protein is CSVAGGGNQPQHF.

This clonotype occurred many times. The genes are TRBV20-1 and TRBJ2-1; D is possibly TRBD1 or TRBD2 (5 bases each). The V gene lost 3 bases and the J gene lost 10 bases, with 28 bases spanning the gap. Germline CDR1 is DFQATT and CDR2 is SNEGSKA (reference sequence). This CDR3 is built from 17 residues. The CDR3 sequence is CSASNPVRDPRSGEQFF. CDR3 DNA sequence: TGCAGTGCTAGTAATCCGGTCCGGGACCCGAGGTCTGGCGAGCAGTTCTTC.

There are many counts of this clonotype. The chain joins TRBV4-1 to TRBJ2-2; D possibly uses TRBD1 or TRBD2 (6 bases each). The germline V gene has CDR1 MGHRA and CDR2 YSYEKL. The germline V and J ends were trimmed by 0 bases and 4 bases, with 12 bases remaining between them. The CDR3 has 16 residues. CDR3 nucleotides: TGCGCCAGCAGCCAAGATTGGGGGGCGGGCACCGGGGAGCTGTTTTTT. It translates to CASSQDWGAGTGELFF.

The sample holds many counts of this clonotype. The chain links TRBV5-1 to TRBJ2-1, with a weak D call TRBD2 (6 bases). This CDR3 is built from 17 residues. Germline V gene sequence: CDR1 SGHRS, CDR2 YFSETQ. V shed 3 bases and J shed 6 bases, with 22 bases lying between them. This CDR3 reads CASSSILWGELSNEQFF. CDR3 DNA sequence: TGCGCCAGCAGCTCGATTTTATGGGGGGAGCTCAGCAATGAGCAGTTCTTC.

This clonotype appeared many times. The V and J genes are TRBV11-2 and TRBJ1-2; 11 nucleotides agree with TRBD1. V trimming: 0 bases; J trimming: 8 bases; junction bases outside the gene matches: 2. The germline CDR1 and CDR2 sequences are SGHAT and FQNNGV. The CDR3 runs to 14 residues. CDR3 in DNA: TGTGCCAGCAGCTTAGAGGGACAGGGGGGAGGCTACACCTTC. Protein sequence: CASSLEGQGGGYTF.

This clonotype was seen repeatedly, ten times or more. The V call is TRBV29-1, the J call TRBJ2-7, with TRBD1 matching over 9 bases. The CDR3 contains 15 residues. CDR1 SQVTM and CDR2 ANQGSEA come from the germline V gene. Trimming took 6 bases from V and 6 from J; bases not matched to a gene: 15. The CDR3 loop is CSVGQSPGQGIEQYF. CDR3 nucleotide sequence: TGCAGCGTGGGGCAAAGCCCGGGACAGGGAATCGAGCAGTACTTC.

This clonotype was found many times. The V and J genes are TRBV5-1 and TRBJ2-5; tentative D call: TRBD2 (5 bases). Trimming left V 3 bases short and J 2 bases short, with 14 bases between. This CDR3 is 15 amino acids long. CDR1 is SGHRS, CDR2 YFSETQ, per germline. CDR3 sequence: CASSSIGMVQETQYF. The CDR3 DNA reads TGCGCCAGCAGCTCAATCGGGATGGTGCAAGAGACCCAGTACTTC.

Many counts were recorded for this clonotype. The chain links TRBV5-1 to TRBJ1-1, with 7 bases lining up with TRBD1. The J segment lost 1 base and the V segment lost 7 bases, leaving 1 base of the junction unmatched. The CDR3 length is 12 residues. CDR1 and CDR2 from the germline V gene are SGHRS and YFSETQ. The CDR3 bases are TGCGCCAGCGGGACAGAGAACACTGAAGCTTTCTTT. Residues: CASGTENTEAFF.

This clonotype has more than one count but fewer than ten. CDR3 in DNA: TGTGCCAGTAGTATACGGGGGGAGCTGTTTTTT. This codes for CASSIRGELFF. The rearrangement uses TRBV19 and TRBJ2-2; D remains unclear. The CDR3 loop spans 11 amino acids. The germline gives CDR1 LNHDA, CDR2 SQIVND (reference sequence). Trimming stripped 2 bases from V and 8 bases from J, with 3 bases between.